The source of this T cell receptor (beta chain) is a study of shared T cell receptors in the human thymus. Germline V lookup: CDR1 SGHDN, CDR2 FVKESK. The V gene end was trimmed by 3 bases and the J gene end by 9 bases; junction bases not matched to a gene: 8. This CDR3 is built from 15 residues. Assay used: immunoSEQ multiplex PCR; TCRdb lists only in-frame clones, some missing. The sample has 630,000 or so clones, roughly 86% seen once. These data also formed part of another study, on human thymus T cells. From that study: Among unrelated individuals, related research reported thymic repertoires that overlapped highly.

Material: thymocytes. The clonotype originates from a boy less than two years old with a congenital heart defect. The chain has TRBV14 and TRBJ1-6, with 7 bases fitting TRBD1. CDR3 DNA: TGTGCCAGCAGCCATGCTCGACAGGGAGGTTCACCCCTCCACTTT. It translates to CASSHARQGGSPLHF.